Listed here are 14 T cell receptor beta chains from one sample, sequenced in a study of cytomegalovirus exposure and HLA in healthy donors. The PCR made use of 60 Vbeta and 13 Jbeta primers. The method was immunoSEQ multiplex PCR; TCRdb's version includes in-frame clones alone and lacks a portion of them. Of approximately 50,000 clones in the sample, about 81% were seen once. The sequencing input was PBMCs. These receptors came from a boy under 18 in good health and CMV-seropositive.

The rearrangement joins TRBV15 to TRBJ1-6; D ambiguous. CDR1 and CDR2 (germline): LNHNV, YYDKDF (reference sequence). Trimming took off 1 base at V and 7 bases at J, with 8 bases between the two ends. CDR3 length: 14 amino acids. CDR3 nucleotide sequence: TGTGCCACCAGCAGAGCTCGGGAGAATTCACCCCTCCACTTT. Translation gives CATSRARENSPLHF.

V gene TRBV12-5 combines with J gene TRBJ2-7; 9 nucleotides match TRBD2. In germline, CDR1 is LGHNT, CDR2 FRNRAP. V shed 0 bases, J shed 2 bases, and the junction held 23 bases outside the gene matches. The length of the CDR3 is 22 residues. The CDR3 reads CASGLVTLGLAGPNSEAYEQYF. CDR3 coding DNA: TGTGCTAGTGGTTTGGTAACCCTTGGGCTAGCGGGGCCTAATTCCGAGGCCTACGAGCAGTACTTC.

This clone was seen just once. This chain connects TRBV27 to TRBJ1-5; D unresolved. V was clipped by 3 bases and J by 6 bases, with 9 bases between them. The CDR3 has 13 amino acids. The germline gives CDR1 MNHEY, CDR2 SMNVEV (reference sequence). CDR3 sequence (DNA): TGTGCCAGCAGTTTTTTTGTCGGTCAGCCCCAGCATTTT. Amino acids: CASSFFVGQPQHF.

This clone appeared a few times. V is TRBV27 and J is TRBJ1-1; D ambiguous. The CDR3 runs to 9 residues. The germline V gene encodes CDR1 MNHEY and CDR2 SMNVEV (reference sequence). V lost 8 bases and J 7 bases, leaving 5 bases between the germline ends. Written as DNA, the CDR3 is TGTGCCAGCTCCCTTGAAGCTTTCTTT. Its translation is CASSLEAFF.

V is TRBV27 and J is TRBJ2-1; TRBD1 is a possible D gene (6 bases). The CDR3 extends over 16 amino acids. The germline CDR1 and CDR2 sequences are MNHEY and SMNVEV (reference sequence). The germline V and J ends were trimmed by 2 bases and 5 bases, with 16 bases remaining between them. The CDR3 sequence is CASSLGDRRLHNEQFF. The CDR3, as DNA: TGTGCCAGCAGTTTAGGAGACAGGCGTCTCCACAATGAGCAGTTCTTC.

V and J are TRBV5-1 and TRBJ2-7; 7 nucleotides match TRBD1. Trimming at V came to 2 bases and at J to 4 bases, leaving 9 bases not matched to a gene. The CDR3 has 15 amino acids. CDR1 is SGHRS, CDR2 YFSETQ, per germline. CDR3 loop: CASSFGQDMTYEQYF. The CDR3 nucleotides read TGCGCCAGCAGCTTCGGACAGGATATGACGTACGAGCAGTACTTC.

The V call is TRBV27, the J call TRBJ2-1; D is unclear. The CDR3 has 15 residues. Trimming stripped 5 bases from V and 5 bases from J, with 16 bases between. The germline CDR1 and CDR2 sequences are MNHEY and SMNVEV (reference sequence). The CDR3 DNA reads TGTGCCAGCAGTCCCACGTCAGTGTTTAACAATGAGCAGTTCTTC. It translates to CASSPTSVFNNEQFF.

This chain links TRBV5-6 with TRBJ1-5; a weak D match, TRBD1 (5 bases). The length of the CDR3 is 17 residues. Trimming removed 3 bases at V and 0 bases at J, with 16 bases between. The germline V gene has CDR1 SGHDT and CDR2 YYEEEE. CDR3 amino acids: CASSSQDSLYSNQPQHF. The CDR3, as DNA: TGTGCCAGCAGCTCTCAAGACAGCCTCTATAGCAATCAGCCCCAGCATTTT.

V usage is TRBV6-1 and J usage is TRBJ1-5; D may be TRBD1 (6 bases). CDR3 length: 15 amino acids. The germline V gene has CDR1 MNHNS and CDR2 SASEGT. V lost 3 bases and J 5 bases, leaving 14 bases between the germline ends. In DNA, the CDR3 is TGTGCCAGCAGTGAGGGGGCGGGGGCCCATCAGCCCCAGCATTTT. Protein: CASSEGAGAHQPQHF.

CDR3 sequence: CASSLAGGGRQETQYF. In DNA, the CDR3 is TGTGCCAGCAGCTTGGCTGGGGGGGGGCGACAAGAGACCCAGTACTTC. The V and J genes are TRBV5-5 and TRBJ2-5, with TRBD2 as a possible D gene (7 bases). CDR3 length: 16 amino acids. The germline V gene encodes CDR1 SGHKS and CDR2 YYEKEE (reference sequence). The V end was cut by 0 bases, the J end by 2 bases, with 14 bases between. The full variable domain, rest sourced from reference TRBV5-5 and TRBJ2-5, is DAGVTQSPTHLIKTRGQQVTLRCSPISGHKSVSWYQQVLGQGPQFIFQYYEKEERGRGNFPDRFSARQFPNYSSELNVNALLLGDSALYLCASSLAGGGRQETQYFGPGTRLLVL.

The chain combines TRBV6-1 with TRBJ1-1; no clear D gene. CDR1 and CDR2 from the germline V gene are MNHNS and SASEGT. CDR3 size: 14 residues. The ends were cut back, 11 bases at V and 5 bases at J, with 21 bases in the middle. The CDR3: CAGTAWTAGTEAFF. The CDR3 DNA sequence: TGTGCCGGCACGGCCTGGACGGCGGGGACTGAAGCTTTCTTT.

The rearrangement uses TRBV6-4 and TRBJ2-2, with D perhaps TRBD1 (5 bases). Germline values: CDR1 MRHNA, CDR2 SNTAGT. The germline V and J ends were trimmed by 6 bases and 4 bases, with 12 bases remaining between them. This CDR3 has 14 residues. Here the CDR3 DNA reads TGTGCCAGCAGCTTACAGGTCGGCACCGGGGAGCTGTTTTTT. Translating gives CASSLQVGTGELFF.

The CDR3 region is CASSPMASGGYNEQFF. CDR3 bases: TGTGCCAGCAGCCCCATGGCTAGCGGGGGTTACAATGAGCAGTTCTTC. The J gene is TRBJ2-1, the V gene TRBV4-2, with TRBD2 matching over 10 bases. The CDR3 spans 16 residues. CDR1 is LGHNA and CDR2 is YNFKEQ in the germline V gene. V was clipped by 4 bases and J by 4 bases; unmatched bases: 7.

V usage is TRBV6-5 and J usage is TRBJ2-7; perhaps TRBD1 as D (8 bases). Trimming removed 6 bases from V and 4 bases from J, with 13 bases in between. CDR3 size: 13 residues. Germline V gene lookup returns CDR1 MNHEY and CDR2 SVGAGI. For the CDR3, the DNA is TGTGCCAGCAGCACAGGGGGGGAGTACGAGCAGTACTTC. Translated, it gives CASSTGGEYEQYF.